These 14 T cell receptor beta chains were sequenced from one sample in a study of blood T cell repertoires in COVID-19. TCRdb's table, derived via immunoSEQ multiplex PCR, lists solely in-frame clones and lacks some. Of fewer than 350,000 clones listed, 81% were seen once; the top ten hold over 2.5%. The sample consisted of peripheral blood. These receptors originate from a woman between 55 and 75 years old with active or convalescent COVID-19.

The gene calls are TRBV3-1 (or the pseudogene TRBV3-2) and TRBJ1-4, with D maybe TRBD1 (6 bases). Germline V gene data show CDR1 as LGHDT and CDR2 as YNNKEL (reference sequence). Trimming cost V 2 bases and J 7 bases, with 14 bases left between them. This CDR3 region has 15 residues. The CDR3 DNA reads as TGTGCCAGCAGCCAAATGGCGGGGGCGAGTGAAAAACTGTTTTTT. This encodes CASSQMAGASEKLFF.

This chain connects TRBV2 to TRBJ1-4; D remains ambiguous. Trimming took off 2 bases at V and 4 bases at J, with 8 bases between the two ends. Germline V gives CDR1 SNHLY, CDR2 FYNNEI. The CDR3 covers 14 residues. In DNA form, the CDR3 reads TGTGCCAGCAGTGAACTTGGCAGTAATGAAAAACTGTTTTTT. It encodes CASSELGSNEKLFF.

V gene TRBV5-1 combines with J gene TRBJ1-1; 12 nucleotides line up with TRBD1. The germline gives CDR1 SGHRS, CDR2 YFSETQ. V shed 4 bases and J 8 bases; nucleotides not matched to a gene: 9. This CDR3 is 15 amino acids long. CDR3 DNA: TGCGCCAGCAGCCGGGCCGGGACAGGGGGCGCCGAAGCTTTCTTT. Its protein product is CASSRAGTGGAEAFF.

The chain recombines TRBV19 with TRBJ1-4; 8 nucleotides align to TRBD1. Germline V CDR1 and CDR2: LNHDA, SQIVND (reference sequence). Trimming took 5 bases from V and 8 from J; bases not matched to a gene: 7. The CDR3 covers 14 residues. CDR3 DNA sequence: TGTGCCAGTAGTCCACAGGGGGTTGGAGAAAAACTGTTTTTT. Amino acids: CASSPQGVGEKLFF.

The chain joins TRBV6-5 to TRBJ1-2, with D perhaps TRBD1 (6 bases). V gave up 0 bases and J gave up 6 bases, with 11 bases separating them. CDR1 MNHEY and CDR2 SVGAGI come from the germline V gene. The CDR3 consists of 14 residues. CDR3 sequence reads: CASSYSSGANGYTF. CDR3 nucleotides: TGTGCCAGCAGTTACTCGTCAGGGGCAAATGGCTACACCTTC.

This chain links TRBV30 with TRBJ1-5; D unresolved. Per the germline V gene, CDR1 is GTSNPN and CDR2 is SVGIG (reference sequence). The CDR3 has 12 amino acids. Trimming removed 7 bases at V and 5 bases at J, with 12 bases between. CDR3 in amino acids: CASAEKDQPQHF. As DNA, the CDR3 is TGTGCCTCCGCGGAAAAGGATCAGCCCCAGCATTTT.

This rearrangement joins TRBV18 to TRBJ1-3; 8 nucleotides align to TRBD1. This CDR3 has 15 amino acids. Looked up from germline, CDR1 is KGHSH and CDR2 is LQKENI. Trimming at V came to 6 bases and at J to 0 bases, leaving 4 bases not matched to a gene. The CDR3 reads CASSEGTGSGNTIYF. The DNA for the CDR3 is TGTGCCAGCTCGGAGGGGACAGGCTCTGGAAACACCATATATTTT.

This sequence joins TRBV28 and TRBJ2-4; weak D call: TRBD2 (6 bases). V lost 5 bases, J lost 3 bases, and 26 bases lay in between. Germline CDR1 MDHEN, CDR2 SYDVKM. This CDR3 has 19 amino acids. The CDR3 nucleotides read TGTGCCAGCAGTCCCCTCAGCGGGCGCCTCGAAACGGACAAAAACATTCAGTACTTC. Encoded protein: CASSPLSGRLETDKNIQYF.

The chain joins TRBV19 to TRBJ2-7, with 9 bases identical to TRBD1. Germline-derived CDR1 and CDR2 are LNHDA and SQIVND (reference sequence). Losses at the gene ends were 1 base for V and 2 bases for J; bases not matched to a gene: 12. This CDR3 is 18 amino acids long. CDR3 sequence: CASSIAKGTGLFAYEQYF. For the CDR3, the DNA is TGTGCCAGTAGTATAGCGAAAGGGACAGGGCTTTTCGCCTACGAGCAGTACTTC.

CDR3 nucleotides: TGTGCCAGCCCCGGGCGGCCGGGGGGGCAGGAGACCCAGTACTTC. Its protein product is CASPGRPGGQETQYF. This chain joins TRBV7-2 and TRBJ2-5; 8 nucleotides match TRBD2. CDR1 SGHTA and CDR2 FQGNSA come from the germline V gene. The CDR3 is 15 residues long. J gave up 5 bases and V 8 bases, and 13 bases lay outside the gene matches.

The J gene is TRBJ1-5, the V gene TRBV20-1; D is possibly TRBD1 (5 bases). The CDR3 has 15 amino acids. Trimming pared 3 bases from V and 0 bases from J, leaving 12 bases between. Per the germline V gene, CDR1 is DFQATT and CDR2 is SNEGSKA (reference sequence). The CDR3 loop is CSASPGGYSNQPQHF. CDR3 nucleotide sequence: TGCAGTGCTAGTCCCGGGGGGTATAGCAATCAGCCCCAGCATTTT.

The chain links TRBV7-7 to TRBJ2-3, with D possibly TRBD2 on 5 matching bases. CDR3 length: 16 amino acids. Trimming pared 3 bases from V and 3 bases from J, leaving 16 bases between. Germline V gene data show CDR1 as SSHAT and CDR2 as FNYEAQ (reference sequence). The CDR3: CASSLTTKKGTDTQYF. The CDR3 DNA reads TGTGCCAGCAGCTTGACTACCAAGAAGGGAACAGATACGCAGTATTTT.

The rearrangement joins TRBV7-2 to TRBJ2-7; tentative D call: TRBD2 (7 bases). CDR1 is SGHTA and CDR2 is FQGNSA in the germline V gene. The CDR3 has 18 amino acids. The V end was cut by 1 base, the J end by 0 bases, with 19 bases between. DNA for the CDR3: TGTGCCAGCAGCTTAGTAGTGGGTGCGGGGGCCGTCTCCTACGAGCAGTACTTC. This encodes CASSLVVGAGAVSYEQYF.

This chain connects TRBV2 to TRBJ1-6; D might be TRBD1 (5 bases). The CDR3 length is 18 residues. Germline values: CDR1 SNHLY, CDR2 FYNNEI. V lost 6 bases, J lost 0 bases, and 18 bases lay in between. The CDR3 coding sequence is TGTGCCAGCAGAACTCCTGGGGGGGGAAGCTCCTATAATTCACCCCTCCACTTT. Translated, it gives CASRTPGGGSSYNSPLHF. The full variable domain, rest sourced from reference TRBV2 and TRBJ1-6, is EPEVTQTPSHQVTQMGQEVILRCVPISNHLYFYWYRQILGQKVEFLVSFYNNEISEKSEIFDDQFSVERPDGSNFTLKIRSTKLEDSAMYFCASRTPGGGSSYNSPLHFGNGTRLTVT.